One TCR beta chain is described in this entry. The target antigen is unknown. The germline V gene encodes CDR1 SGHRS and CDR2 YFSETQ. The CDR3 contains 15 residues. After removal of 7 bases from V and 2 bases from J, the junction contained 7 bases not matched to a gene. Regarding time point: week 47, end of study. Each dose delivered 300 ug of mutant IDH1 20-mer peptide subcutaneously with imiquimod. Eight vaccinations went to patients in weeks 1, 3, 5, 7, 11, 15, 19, 23. The data derive from a study of a mutant IDH1 vaccine in newly diagnosed glioma. Across the whole study: Sex among treated patients split about 60% male, about 40% female; mean age was about 43 years.

Sequencing was performed with immunoSEQ multiplex PCR; in TCRdb, only in-frame clones are kept and a portion is missing. In the table there are 50,000 to 70,000 clones, around four fifths of which are singletons. The input for sequencing was PBMCs, taken from a glioma patient whose treatment included an IDH1 peptide vaccine. The origin of this receptor is a woman in her forties or fifties with glioma. The rearrangement joins TRBV5-1 to TRBJ2-3; 10 positions match TRBD1. In DNA, the CDR3 is TGCGCCAGCGAGGACAGGGGGAGGCCCACAGATACGCAGTATTTT. Protein: CASEDRGRPTDTQYF. Full variable domain (missing parts from reference TRBV5-1 and TRBJ2-3): KAGVTQTPRYLIKTRGQQVTLSCSPISGHRSVSWYQQTPGQGLQFLFEYFSETQRNKGNFPGRFSGRQFSNSRSEMNVSTLELGDSALYLCASEDRGRPTDTQYFGPGTRLTVL.